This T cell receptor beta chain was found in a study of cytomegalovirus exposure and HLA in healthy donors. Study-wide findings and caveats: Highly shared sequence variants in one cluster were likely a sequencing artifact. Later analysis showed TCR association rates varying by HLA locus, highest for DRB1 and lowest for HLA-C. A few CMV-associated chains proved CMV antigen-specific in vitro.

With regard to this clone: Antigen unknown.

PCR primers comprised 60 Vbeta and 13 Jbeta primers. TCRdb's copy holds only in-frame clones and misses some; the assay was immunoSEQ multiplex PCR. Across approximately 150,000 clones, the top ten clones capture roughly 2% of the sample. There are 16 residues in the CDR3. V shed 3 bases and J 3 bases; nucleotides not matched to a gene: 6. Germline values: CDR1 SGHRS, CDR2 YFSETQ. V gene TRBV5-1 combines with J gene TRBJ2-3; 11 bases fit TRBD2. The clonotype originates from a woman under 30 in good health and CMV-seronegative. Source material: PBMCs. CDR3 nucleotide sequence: TGCGCCAGCAGCTGGACTAGCGGGCAATCAACAGATACGCAGTATTTT. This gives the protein CASSWTSGQSTDTQYF.